Listed here are 8 T cell receptor beta chains from one sample, sequenced in a study of Graves' ophthalmopathy and Graves' hyperthyroidism. Amplification of the TCR beta CDR3 regions used RNA transcripts (as template). Second-round multiplex PCR came after a first-round RT-PCR that employed HTBI primers. MiXCR was run by TCRdb on the multiplex PCR reads, yielding one entry per CDR3 protein. This table has over a million distinct CDR3 sequences, 35% to 45% appearing once. The material sequenced was peripheral blood or thyroid tissue (not recorded which). These receptors originate from an adult man with Graves' hyperthyroidism.

This chain links TRBV7-9 with TRBJ2-7; TRBD1 matches at 11 bases. This CDR3 has 15 amino acids. Looked up from germline, CDR1 is SEHNR and CDR2 is FQNEAQ (reference sequence). Trimming removed 5 bases from V and 7 bases from J; junction bases left unmatched: 10. CDR3: CASSPRTGGSGEQYF. CDR3 in DNA: TGTGCCAGCAGCCCCCGGACAGGGGGCTCTGGGGAGCAGTACTTC.

In regard to this clonotype: Without the conserved terminal phenylalanine or tryptophan, this CDR3 likely stems from a read error. Because the CDR3's place on the DNA is in doubt, the DNA is left out and the CDR3 is given as listed by TCRdb. The V call is TRBV12-3 or TRBV12-4, the J call TRBJ1-4. Ends included, the CDR3 has 8 residues. CDR3 sequence: CASSDQSA.

At least ten counts were recorded for this clonotype. The chain combines TRBV10-3 with TRBJ2-7, with a possible D match to TRBD1 (7 bases). The V end was cut by 7 bases, the J end by 0 bases, with 13 bases between. CDR3 length: 14 amino acids. Germline V lookup: CDR1 ENHRY, CDR2 SYGVKD. The CDR3 spells CAINGGDSSYEQYF. The CDR3 DNA sequence: TGTGCCATCAATGGAGGGGACAGCTCCTACGAGCAGTACTTC.

This chain uses TRBV2 with TRBJ2-2; possibly TRBD1 or TRBD2 for D (6 bases each). Looked up from germline, CDR1 is SNHLY and CDR2 is FYNNEI. Trimming pared 5 bases from V and 5 bases from J, leaving 18 bases between. CDR3 length: 16 residues. Here the CDR3 DNA reads TGTGCCAGCAGTCCCCCGGGGGCGTCGATTACCGGGGAGCTGTTTTTT. Translating gives CASSPPGASITGELFF.

This rearrangement joins TRBV29-1 to TRBJ2-7; 7 bases agree with TRBD1. The CDR3 runs 13 residues. Germline V gene data show CDR1 as SQVTM and CDR2 as ANQGSEA. V lost 3 bases, J lost 2 bases, and 4 bases stayed unmatched. The CDR3 bases are TGCAGCGTTGATGAGGGGGCGACCTACGAGCAGTACTTC. This sequence encodes CSVDEGATYEQYF.

To note about this clonotype: A single base separates this from a much larger clone, so it may be a read error. The gene calls are TRBV19 and TRBJ1-2; TRBD1 might be the D (5 bases). The germline V gene encodes CDR1 LNHDA and CDR2 SQIVND (reference sequence). Between the trimmed V and J ends, which lost 5 bases and 4 bases, there was a span of 17 bases. This CDR3 spans 15 amino acids. Written as DNA, the CDR3 is TGTGCCAGTAGTTCGCCGGGACCTGGAACCTATGGCTACACCTTC. Protein: CASSSPGPGTYGYTF.

This clonotype came up many times. The chain couples TRBV5-8 to TRBJ1-5; D gene ambiguous. The V and J ends lost 4 bases and 7 bases respectively, with 15 bases between them. Germline V CDR1 and CDR2: SGHTS, YDEGEE. The CDR3 consists of 14 residues. Written as DNA, the CDR3 is TGTGCCAGCAGCCACGCAGGAGGAGGACAGCCCCAGCATTTT. Amino acid sequence: CASSHAGGGQPQHF.

Remarks on this clonotype: The junction and the germline gene differ at one end; a read error may be behind it. The rearrangement uses TRBV4-3 and TRBJ1-6, with 10 positions matching TRBD1. CDR3 length: 16 residues. The germline CDR1 and CDR2 sequences are LGHNA and YSLEER. CDR3 amino acids: CASSQGTGVSNSPLHF. The CDR3 DNA reads as TGCGCCAGCAGTCAAGGGACAGGGGTTAGTAATTCACCCCTCCACTTT.